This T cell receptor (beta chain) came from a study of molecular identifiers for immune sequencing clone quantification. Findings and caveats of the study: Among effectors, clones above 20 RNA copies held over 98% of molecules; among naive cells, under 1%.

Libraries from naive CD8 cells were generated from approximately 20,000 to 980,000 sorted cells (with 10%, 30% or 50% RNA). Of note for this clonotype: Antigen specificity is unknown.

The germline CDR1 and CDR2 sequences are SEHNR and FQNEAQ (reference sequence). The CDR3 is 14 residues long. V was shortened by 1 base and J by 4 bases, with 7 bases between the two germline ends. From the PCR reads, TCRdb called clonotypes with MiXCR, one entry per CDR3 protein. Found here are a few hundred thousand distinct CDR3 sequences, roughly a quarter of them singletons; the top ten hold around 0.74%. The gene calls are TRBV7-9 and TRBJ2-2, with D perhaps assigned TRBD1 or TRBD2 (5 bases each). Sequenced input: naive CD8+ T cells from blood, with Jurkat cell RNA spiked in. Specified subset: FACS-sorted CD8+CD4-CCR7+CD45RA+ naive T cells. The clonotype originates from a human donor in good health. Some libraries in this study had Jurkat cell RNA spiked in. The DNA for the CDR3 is TGTGCCAGCAGCTTAGGAGGGACCACCGGGGAGCTGTTTTTT. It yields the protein CASSLGGTTGELFF.